This TCR beta chain was found in a study of cytotoxic CD8 clonotypes in ibrutinib-treated CLL. Findings and caveats of the study: Clonality, elevated at ibrutinib response, dropped back toward baseline at progression. Baseline clonality, above age-matched healthy donor levels, tracked circulating CD8+ T-cell counts.

Depths of 1 in 200,000 to 1 in 1 million T cells were the sequencing target. The table came from immunoSEQ multiplex PCR; TCRdb's copy has only in-frame clones and leaves some out. The data hold roughly 40,000 clones, with around 67% observed a single time. Germline-derived CDR1 and CDR2 are LNHNV and YYDKDF (reference sequence). V dropped 2 bases and J dropped 3; count of bases not matched to a gene: 2. The CDR3 runs to 14 residues. Turning to this clone: Its antigen is currently unknown.

This sequence originates from a human donor with chronic lymphocytic leukemia. The J gene is TRBJ2-7, the V gene TRBV15; 9 nucleotides agree with TRBD1. The sequencing here drew on PBMCs, taken at disease progression, from a patient treated with ibrutinib. CDR3 bases: TGTGCCACCAGCAGACCGACAGGGGGCTACGAGCAGTACTTC. Amino acid sequence: CATSRPTGGYEQYF.